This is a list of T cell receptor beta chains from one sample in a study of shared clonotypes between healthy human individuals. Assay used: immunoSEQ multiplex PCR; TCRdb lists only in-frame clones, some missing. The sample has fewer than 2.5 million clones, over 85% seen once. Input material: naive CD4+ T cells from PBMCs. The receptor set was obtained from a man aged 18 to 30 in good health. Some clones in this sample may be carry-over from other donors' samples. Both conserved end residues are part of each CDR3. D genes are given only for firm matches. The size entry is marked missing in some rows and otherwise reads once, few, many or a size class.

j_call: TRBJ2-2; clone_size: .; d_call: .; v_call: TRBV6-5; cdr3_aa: CASSYSRNTGELFF; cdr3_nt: TGTGCCAGCAGTTACTCCCGGAACACCGGGGAGCTGTTTTTT
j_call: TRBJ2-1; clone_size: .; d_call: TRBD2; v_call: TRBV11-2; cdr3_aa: CASSLSLRGNEQFF; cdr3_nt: TGTGCCAGCAGCTTATCCCTGCGGGGGAATGAGCAGTTCTTC
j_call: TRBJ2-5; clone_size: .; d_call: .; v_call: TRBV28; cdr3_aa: CASSPTIQETQYF; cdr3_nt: TGTGCCAGCAGCCCGACTATCCAAGAGACCCAGTACTTC
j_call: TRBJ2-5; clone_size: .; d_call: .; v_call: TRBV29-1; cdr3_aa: CSVSGLGGPETQYF; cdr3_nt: TGCAGCGTTAGTGGGCTGGGGGGCCCAGAGACCCAGTACTTC
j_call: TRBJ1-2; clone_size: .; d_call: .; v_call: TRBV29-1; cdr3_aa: CSVEASRHQGGYGYTF; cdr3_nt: TGCAGCGTTGAAGCTAGTCGGCATCAGGGCGGCTATGGCTACACCTTC
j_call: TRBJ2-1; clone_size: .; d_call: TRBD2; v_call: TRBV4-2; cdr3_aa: CASSQDLGLASSYNEQFF; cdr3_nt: TGTGCCAGCAGCCAAGATTTAGGACTAGCGAGCTCCTACAATGAGCAGTTCTTC
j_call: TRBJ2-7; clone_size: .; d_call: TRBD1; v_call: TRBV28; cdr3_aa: CASSFNRGLRYEQYF; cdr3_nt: TGTGCCAGCAGTTTTAACAGGGGGCTTAGATACGAGCAGTACTTC
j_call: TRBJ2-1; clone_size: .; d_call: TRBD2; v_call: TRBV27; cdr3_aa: CASSLMSGISYNEQFF; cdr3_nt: TGTGCCAGCAGTTTAATGAGCGGGATTTCCTACAATGAGCAGTTCTTC
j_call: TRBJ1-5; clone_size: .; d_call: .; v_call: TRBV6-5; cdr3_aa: CASTSGLGNQPQHF; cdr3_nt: TGTGCCAGCACGTCCGGTTTGGGCAATCAGCCCCAGCATTTT
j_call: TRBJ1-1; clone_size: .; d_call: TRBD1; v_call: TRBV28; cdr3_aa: CASSSPGTGANTEAFF; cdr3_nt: TGTGCCAGCAGTTCTCCCGGGACAGGGGCGAACACTGAAGCTTTCTTT
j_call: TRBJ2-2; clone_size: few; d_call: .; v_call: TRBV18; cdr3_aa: CASSSGMNTGELFF; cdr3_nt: TGTGCCAGCTCTTCAGGGATGAACACCGGGGAGCTGTTTTTT
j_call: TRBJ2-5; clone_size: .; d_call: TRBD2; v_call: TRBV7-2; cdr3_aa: CASSSGGSETQYF; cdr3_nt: TGTGCCAGCAGCTCCGGGGGGTCGGAGACCCAGTACTTC
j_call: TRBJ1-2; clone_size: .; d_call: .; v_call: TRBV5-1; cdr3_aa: CASSLAVGANYGYTF; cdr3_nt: TGCGCCAGCAGCTTGGCCGTCGGAGCAAACTATGGCTACACCTTC
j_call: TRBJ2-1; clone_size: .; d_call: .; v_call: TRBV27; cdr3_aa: CASSSSLGPPGYNEQFF; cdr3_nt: TGTGCCAGCAGTTCATCTTTAGGTCCTCCGGGTTACAATGAGCAGTTCTTC
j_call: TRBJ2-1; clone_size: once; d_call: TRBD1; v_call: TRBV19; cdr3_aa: CASSAWTGENEQFF; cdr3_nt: TGTGCCAGTAGCGCCTGGACAGGGGAGAATGAGCAGTTCTTC
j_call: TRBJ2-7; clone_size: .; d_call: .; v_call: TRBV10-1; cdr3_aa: CASSEGRGYEQYF; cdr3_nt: TGCGCCAGCAGTGAGGGCAGAGGTTACGAGCAGTACTTC
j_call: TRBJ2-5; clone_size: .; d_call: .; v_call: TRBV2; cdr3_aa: CARGGGETQYF; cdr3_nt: TGTGCCAGGGGGGGAGGAGAGACCCAGTACTTC
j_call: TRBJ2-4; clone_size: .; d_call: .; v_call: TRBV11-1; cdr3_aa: CASSSQPVLAKNIQYF; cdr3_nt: TGTGCCAGCAGCTCTCAGCCCGTTCTAGCCAAAAACATTCAGTACTTC
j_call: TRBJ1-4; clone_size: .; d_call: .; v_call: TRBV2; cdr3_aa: CASQGSTNEKLFF; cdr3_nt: TGTGCCAGCCAGGGGTCCACTAATGAAAAACTGTTTTTT
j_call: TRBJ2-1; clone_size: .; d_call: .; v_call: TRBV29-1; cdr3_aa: CSVEHRRGPYNEQFF; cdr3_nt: TGCAGCGTTGAACACAGGCGTGGACCCTACAATGAGCAGTTCTTC
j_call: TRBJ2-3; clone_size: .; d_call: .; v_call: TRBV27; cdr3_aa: CASSIQRFQGDTQYF; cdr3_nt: TGTGCCAGCAGTATACAGCGCTTCCAGGGGGATACGCAGTATTTT
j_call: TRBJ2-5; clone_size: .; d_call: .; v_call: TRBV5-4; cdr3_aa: CASSLDGLAGFGETQYF; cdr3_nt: TGTGCCAGCAGCTTAGACGGCCTCGCAGGGTTTGGAGAGACCCAGTACTTC
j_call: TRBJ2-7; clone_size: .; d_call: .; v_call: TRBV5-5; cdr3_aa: CASSLASVYEQYF; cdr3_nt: TGTGCCAGCAGCTTGGCCTCGGTCTACGAGCAGTACTTC
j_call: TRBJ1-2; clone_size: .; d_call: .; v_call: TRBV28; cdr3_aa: CASSLSSGSYTF; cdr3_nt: TGTGCCAGCAGTTTGTCGAGCGGAAGCTACACCTTC
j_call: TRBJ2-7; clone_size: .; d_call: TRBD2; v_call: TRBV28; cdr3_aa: CASSLLSGILYEQYF; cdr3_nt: TGTGCCAGCAGTTTACTGAGCGGGATTCTCTACGAGCAGTACTTC
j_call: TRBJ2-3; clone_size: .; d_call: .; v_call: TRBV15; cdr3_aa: CAIGGQASADTQYF; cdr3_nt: TGTGCCATCGGCGGGCAGGCTAGCGCAGATACGCAGTATTTT
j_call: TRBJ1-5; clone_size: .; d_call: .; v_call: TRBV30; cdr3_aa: CAVGRQFPNQPQHF; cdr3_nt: TGTGCCGTCGGGCGACAGTTTCCCAATCAGCCCCAGCATTTT
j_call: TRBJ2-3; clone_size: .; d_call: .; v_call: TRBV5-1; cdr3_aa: CASSLAGSGRTDTQYF; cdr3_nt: TGCGCCAGCAGCTTGGCCGGTAGCGGACGCACAGATACGCAGTATTTT
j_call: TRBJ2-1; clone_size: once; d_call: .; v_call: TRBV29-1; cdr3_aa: CSVEDRGWGYNEQFF; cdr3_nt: TGCAGCGTTGAAGATCGGGGTTGGGGCTACAATGAGCAGTTCTTC
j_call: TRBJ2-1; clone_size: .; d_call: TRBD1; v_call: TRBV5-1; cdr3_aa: CASSLAQGVNEQFF; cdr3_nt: TGCGCCAGCAGCTTGGCCCAGGGGGTAAATGAGCAGTTCTTC
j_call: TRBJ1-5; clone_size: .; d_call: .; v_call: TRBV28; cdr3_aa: CASSFRQYVQPQHF; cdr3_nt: TGTGCCAGCAGTTTTAGACAGTATGTCCAGCCCCAGCATTTT
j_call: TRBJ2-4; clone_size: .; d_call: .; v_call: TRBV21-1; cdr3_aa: CANKTAKNIQYF; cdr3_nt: TGTGCCAACAAGACTGCCAAAAACATTCAGTACTTC
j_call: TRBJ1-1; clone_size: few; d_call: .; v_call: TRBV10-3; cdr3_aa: CAISEYGETEAFF; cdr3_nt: TGTGCCATCAGTGAGTACGGGGAAACTGAAGCTTTCTTT
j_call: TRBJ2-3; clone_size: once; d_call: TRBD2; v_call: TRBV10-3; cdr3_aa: CAISDSGRAGDTQYF; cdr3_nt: TGTGCCATCAGTGATAGCGGGAGGGCCGGGGATACGCAGTATTTT
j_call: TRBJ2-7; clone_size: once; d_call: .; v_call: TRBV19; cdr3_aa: CASSRQPYEQYF; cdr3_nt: TGTGCCAGTAGCCGACAGCCTTACGAGCAGTACTTC
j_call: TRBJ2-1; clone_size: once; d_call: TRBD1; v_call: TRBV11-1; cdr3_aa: CASSPGQGAYNEQFF; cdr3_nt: TGTGCCAGCAGCCCGGGACAGGGGGCCTACAATGAGCAGTTCTTC
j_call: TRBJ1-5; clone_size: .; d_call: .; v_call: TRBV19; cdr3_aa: CASSWQHNQPQHF; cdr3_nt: TGTGCCAGTAGTTGGCAGCACAATCAGCCCCAGCATTTT
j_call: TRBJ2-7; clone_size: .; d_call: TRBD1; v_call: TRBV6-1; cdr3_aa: CASSEGDRAAYEQYF; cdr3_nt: TGTGCCAGCAGTGAAGGGGACAGGGCGGCGTACGAGCAGTACTTC
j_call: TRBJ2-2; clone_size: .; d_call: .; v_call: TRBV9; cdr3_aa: CASSAQVDPTGELFF; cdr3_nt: TGTGCCAGCAGCGCTCAAGTCGACCCGACCGGGGAGCTGTTTTTT
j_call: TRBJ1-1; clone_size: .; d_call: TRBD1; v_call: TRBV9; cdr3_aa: CASSVTGQANTEAFF; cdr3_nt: TGTGCCAGCAGCGTGACGGGACAGGCGAACACTGAAGCTTTCTTT
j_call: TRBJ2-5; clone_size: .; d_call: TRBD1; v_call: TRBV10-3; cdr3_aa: CAISEKKGQGPETQYF; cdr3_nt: TGTGCCATCAGTGAAAAAAAGGGACAGGGGCCAGAGACCCAGTACTTC
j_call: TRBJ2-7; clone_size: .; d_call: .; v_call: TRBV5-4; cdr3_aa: CASSLWPNKQEQYF; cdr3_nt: TGTGCCAGCAGCTTGTGGCCGAACAAACAGGAGCAGTACTTC
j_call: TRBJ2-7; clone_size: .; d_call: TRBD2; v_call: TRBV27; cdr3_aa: CASSLRGTRYEQYF; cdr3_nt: TGTGCCAGCAGTTTACGAGGGACTAGATACGAGCAGTACTTC
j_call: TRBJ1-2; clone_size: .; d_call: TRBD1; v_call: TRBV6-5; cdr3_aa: CASSPTGGAVYGYTF; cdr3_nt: TGTGCCAGCAGCCCTACAGGGGGCGCCGTCTATGGCTACACCTTC
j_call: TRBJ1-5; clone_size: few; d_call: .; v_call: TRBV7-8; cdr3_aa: CASSFARMGNQPQHF; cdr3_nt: TGTGCCAGCAGCTTCGCTAGGATGGGCAATCAGCCCCAGCATTTT
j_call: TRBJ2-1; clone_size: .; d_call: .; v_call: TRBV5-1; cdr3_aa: CASSHGSLYNEQFF; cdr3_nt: TGCGCCAGCAGCCACGGGAGTCTCTACAATGAGCAGTTCTTC
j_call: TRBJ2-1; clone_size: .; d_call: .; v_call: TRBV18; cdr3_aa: CASSPYNDEQFF; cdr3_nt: TGTGCCAGCTCACCATACAACGATGAGCAGTTCTTC
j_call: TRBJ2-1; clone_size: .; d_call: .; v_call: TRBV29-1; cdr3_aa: CSVGPPPSYNEQFF; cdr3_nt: TGCAGCGTTGGCCCTCCCCCCTCCTACAATGAGCAGTTCTTC
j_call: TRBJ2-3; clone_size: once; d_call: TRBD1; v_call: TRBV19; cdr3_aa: CASSTGQGRGTDTQYF; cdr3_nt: TGTGCCAGTAGTACCGGACAGGGGAGAGGCACAGATACGCAGTATTTT
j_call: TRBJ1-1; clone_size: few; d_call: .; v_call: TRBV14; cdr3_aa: CASSQGREAFF; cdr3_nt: TGTGCCAGCAGCCAAGGGCGGGAAGCTTTCTTT
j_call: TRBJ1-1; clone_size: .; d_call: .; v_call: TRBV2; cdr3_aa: CASSVFRTEAFF; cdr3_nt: TGTGCCAGCAGTGTTTTCCGGACTGAAGCTTTCTTT
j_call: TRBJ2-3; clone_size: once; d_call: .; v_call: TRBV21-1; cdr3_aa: CASSKGVIGGIDTQYF; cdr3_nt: TGTGCCAGCAGCAAAGGAGTGATAGGCGGGATAGATACGCAGTATTTT
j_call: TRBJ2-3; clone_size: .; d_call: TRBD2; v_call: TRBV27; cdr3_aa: CASSSTALAGAGTQYF; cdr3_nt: TGTGCCAGCAGTTCAACTGCACTAGCGGGAGCCGGTACGCAGTATTTT
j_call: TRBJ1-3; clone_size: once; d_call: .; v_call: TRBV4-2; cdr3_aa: CASSQERSSGNTIYF; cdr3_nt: TGTGCCAGCAGCCAAGAACGGAGCTCTGGAAACACCATATATTTT
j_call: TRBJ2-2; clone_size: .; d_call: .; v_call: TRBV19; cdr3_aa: CASRKDRTLNTGELFF; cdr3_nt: TGTGCCAGTAGAAAAGACAGGACCCTGAACACCGGGGAGCTGTTTTTT
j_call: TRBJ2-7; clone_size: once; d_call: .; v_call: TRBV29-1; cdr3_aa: CSVNAGLSYEQYF; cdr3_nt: TGCAGCGTTAACGCGGGGCTAAGCTACGAGCAGTACTTC
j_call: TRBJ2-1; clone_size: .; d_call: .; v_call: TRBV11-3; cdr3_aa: CASSSSREQFF; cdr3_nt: TGTGCCAGCAGCTCCTCTCGAGAGCAGTTCTTC
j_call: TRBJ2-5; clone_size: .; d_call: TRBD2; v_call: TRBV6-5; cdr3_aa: CASSWTSGNQETQYF; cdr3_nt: TGTGCCAGCAGTTGGACTAGCGGGAATCAAGAGACCCAGTACTTC
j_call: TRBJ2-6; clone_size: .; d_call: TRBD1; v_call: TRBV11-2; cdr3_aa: CASSLRDRDEANVLTF; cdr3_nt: TGTGCCAGCAGCCTACGGGACAGGGACGAGGCCAACGTCCTGACTTTC